Listed here are 26 T cell receptor beta chains from one sample, sequenced in a study of T cell responses to AZD1222 COVID-19 vaccine. Some clones are missing from TCRdb's copy, which holds only in-frame ones; the method was immunoSEQ multiplex PCR. The sample has some 130,000 clones, 90% to 95% seen once. This specimen consisted of peripheral blood, obtained 28 days after the second AZD1222 dose. Receptors originate from an adult who received the AZD1222 COVID-19 vaccine.

The chain combines TRBV29-1 with TRBJ2-7, with 7 bases matching TRBD1. The CDR3 is 16 amino acids. CDR1 SQVTM and CDR2 ANQGSEA come from the germline V gene. Germline trimming cut 2 bases from V and 2 bases from J; bases unmatched to any gene: 12. In DNA form, the CDR3 reads TGCAGCGTTGAATTTGTTCCAGGGGGATCAGCCTACGAGCAGTACTTC. As protein: CSVEFVPGGSAYEQYF.

The chain couples TRBV2 to TRBJ2-1; D gene ambiguous. Per the germline V gene, CDR1 is SNHLY and CDR2 is FYNNEI. Trimming took 10 bases from V and 7 from J, leaving 17 bases between them. This CDR3 has 13 residues. DNA of the CDR3: TGTGCCACCACTTCAGCAGGTTCGAATGAGCAGTTCTTC. This gives the protein CATTSAGSNEQFF. The variable domain in full, completed from reference TRBV2 and TRBJ2-1, reads EPEVTQTPSHQVTQMGQEVILRCVPISNHLYFYWYRQILGQKVEFLVSFYNNEISEKSEIFDDQFSVERPDGSNFTLKIRSTKLEDSAMYFCATTSAGSNEQFFGPGTRLTVL.

The V and J genes are TRBV3-1 (or the pseudogene TRBV3-2) and TRBJ1-3, with a weak D call TRBD1 (6 bases). This CDR3 region has 14 residues. The V gene lost 4 bases and the J gene lost 0 bases, with 7 bases spanning the gap. Germline lookup yields CDR1 LGHDT and CDR2 YNNKEL (reference sequence). The CDR3 spells CASSPDSSGNTIYF. CDR3 DNA sequence: TGTGCCAGCAGCCCGGACAGCTCTGGAAACACCATATATTTT.

A single count supports this clone. The chain carries TRBV6-2 or TRBV6-3 and TRBJ2-7; TRBD2 agrees at 11 bases. This CDR3 spans 15 amino acids. V trimming: 4 bases; J trimming: 0 bases; junction bases outside the gene matches: 2. Germline-derived CDR1 and CDR2 are MNHEY and SVGEGT. The CDR3 sequence is CASSLLAGDSYEQYF. CDR3 bases: TGTGCCAGCAGTTTACTAGCGGGGGACTCCTACGAGCAGTACTTC.

In nucleotides, the CDR3 is TGTGCCAGCAGCTATGGAGGGGATACGCAGTATTTT. Translating gives CASSYGGDTQYF. The chain combines TRBV12-3 or TRBV12-4 with TRBJ2-3; tentatively, D is TRBD2 (6 bases). V shed 6 bases and J shed 6 bases, with 10 bases lying between them. The CDR3 is 12 residues long.

The rearrangement joins TRBV19 to TRBJ1-1; D remains unclear. Trimming cost V 7 bases and J 4 bases, with 13 bases left between them. The CDR3 contains 13 residues. Germline V gives CDR1 LNHDA, CDR2 SQIVND (reference sequence). CDR3 protein: CASKRQSPTEAFF. CDR3 coding DNA: TGTGCCAGTAAAAGGCAGAGCCCCACTGAAGCTTTCTTT. Using reference TRBV19 and TRBJ1-1 for the parts outside the CDR3, the full variable domain is DGGITQSPKYLFRKEGQNVTLSCEQNLNHDAMYWYRQDPGQGLRLIYYSQIVNDFQKGDIAEGYSVSREKKESFPLTVTSAQKNPTAFYLCASKRQSPTEAFFGQGTRLTVV.

Comment on this clone: A junction end diverges from the germline sequence, so it may reflect a read error. This chain connects TRBV6-6 to TRBJ2-1; D not certain. The CDR3 runs to 11 residues. CDR1 and CDR2 from the germline V gene are MNHNY and SVGAGI (reference sequence). Here the CDR3 reads CATASNNEQFF. As DNA, the CDR3 is TGTGCCACTGCCTCCAACAATGAGCAGTTCTTC.

This chain links TRBV30 with TRBJ2-1; D is possibly TRBD2 (7 bases). The CDR3 is 12 amino acids. V was trimmed by 3 bases and J by 13 bases, leaving 16 bases between them. Per germline, CDR1 GTSNPN and CDR2 SVGIG (reference sequence). CDR3 region: CAWSRGGEFQFF. The CDR3 coding sequence is TGTGCCTGGAGCAGGGGAGGGGAGTTTCAGTTCTTC. The whole variable domain, filled in from reference TRBV30 and TRBJ2-1, reads SQTIHQWPATLVQPVGSPLSLECTVEGTSNPNLYWYRQAAGRGLQLLFYSVGIGQISSEVPQNLSASRPQDRQFILSSKKLLLSDSGFYLCAWSRGGEFQFFGPGTRLTVL.

The chain's CDR3 is CASSETTGGQPQHF. Written as DNA, the CDR3 is TGTGCCAGCAGTGAAACCACGGGGGGGCAGCCCCAGCATTTT. The rearrangement uses TRBV6-1 and TRBJ1-5; D may be TRBD1 (5 bases). Trimming removed 2 bases at V and 7 bases at J, with 12 bases between. This CDR3 has 14 amino acids. The germline gives CDR1 MNHNS, CDR2 SASEGT.

This chain joins TRBV4-1 and TRBJ1-2, with TRBD1 as a possible D gene (6 bases). V was cut by 1 base and J by 4 bases, with 16 bases left in between. The length of the CDR3 is 16 residues. Germline V gene data show CDR1 as MGHRA and CDR2 as YSYEKL. The CDR3 region is CASSQAGARRSYGYTF. For the CDR3, the DNA is TGCGCCAGCAGCCAAGCAGGGGCCCGACGGAGCTATGGCTACACCTTC.

The V gene is TRBV7-9, the J gene TRBJ1-1; 7 positions match TRBD1. The CDR3 runs 13 residues. Germline CDR1 and CDR2: SEHNR and FQNEAQ (reference sequence). The J segment lost 10 bases and the V segment lost 5 bases, leaving 10 bases of the junction unmatched. CDR3 sequence: CASSPDRVGGAFF. CDR3 in DNA: TGTGCCAGCAGCCCCGACAGGGTGGGGGGAGCTTTCTTT. The full variable domain, with the rest looked up from reference TRBV7-9 and TRBJ1-1, is DTGVSQNPRHKITKRGQNVTFRCDPISEHNRLYWYRQTLGQGPEFLTYFQNEAQLEKSRLLSDRFSAERPKGSFSTLEIQRTEQGDSAMYLCASSPDRVGGAFFGQGTRLTVV.

This clone was seen a single time. This chain uses TRBV28 with TRBJ2-2, with D perhaps TRBD2 (5 bases). Between the trimmed V and J ends, which lost 10 bases and 1 base, there was a span of 16 bases. The CDR3 is 15 residues long. CDR1 MDHEN and CDR2 SYDVKM come from the germline V gene. In nucleotides, the CDR3 is TGTGCCACCCGAGAGGTGAGGGTGAACACCGGGGAGCTGTTTTTT. Translated, it gives CATREVRVNTGELFF.

This clone was detected once. The V gene is TRBV5-6, the J gene TRBJ1-6; D not certain. Germline loops: CDR1 SGHDT, CDR2 YYEEEE. V was cut by 3 bases and J by 6 bases, with 16 bases left in between. The CDR3 covers 16 residues. The CDR3 spells CASSSLNGRGNSPLHF. CDR3 nucleotide sequence: TGTGCCAGCAGCTCACTCAACGGGCGAGGTAATTCACCCCTCCACTTT.

V gene TRBV7-9 combines with J gene TRBJ2-3, with unresolved D. The CDR3 runs 11 residues. CDR1 and CDR2 from the germline V gene are SEHNR and FQNEAQ (reference sequence). Trimming pared 8 bases from V and 3 bases from J, leaving 6 bases between. CDR3 amino acids: CASSATDTQYF. For the CDR3, the DNA is TGTGCCAGCTCCGCAACAGATACGCAGTATTTT.

The chain has TRBV9 and TRBJ2-3; 10 bases align to TRBD2. The CDR3 consists of 16 residues. Trimming cost V 3 bases and J 8 bases; bases outside gene matches: 12. Germline V gene data show CDR1 as SGDLS and CDR2 as YYNGEE. The CDR3 protein is CASSAGLAEPFGTQYF. CDR3 nucleotide sequence: TGTGCCAGCAGCGCTGGACTAGCGGAACCCTTTGGTACGCAGTATTTT.

Regarding this clone: A junction boundary mismatches the germline segment, possibly from a read error. The DNA of the CDR3 is TGTGCCACCAGTGCGGGGGTAGATACGCAGTATTTT. Its protein product is CATSAGVDTQYF. The chain uses TRBV10-3 and TRBJ2-3; 7 nucleotides match TRBD2. CDR3 length: 12 amino acids. The germline gives CDR1 ENHRY, CDR2 SYGVKD.

V usage is TRBV5-5 and J usage is TRBJ2-3; no clear D gene. The CDR3 has 13 amino acids. Trimming pared 0 bases from V and 6 bases from J, leaving 8 bases between. Germline values: CDR1 SGHKS, CDR2 YYEKEE (reference sequence). CDR3 bases: TGTGCCAGCAGCTTGGAGTGGGCGGATACGCAGTATTTT. Its translation is CASSLEWADTQYF.

The gene calls are TRBV9 and TRBJ1-2, with unresolved D. Trimming took 4 bases from V and 3 from J, leaving 10 bases between them. The CDR3 is made up of 13 amino acids. From germline, CDR1 is SGDLS and CDR2 YYNGEE. The CDR3 reads CASSPTHYYGYTF. The CDR3, as DNA: TGTGCCAGCAGCCCCACCCATTACTATGGCTACACCTTC. Together with reference TRBV9 and TRBJ1-2, the CDR3 gives the full variable domain: DSGVTQTPKHLITATGQRVTLRCSPRSGDLSVYWYQQSLDQGLQFLIQYYNGEERAKGNILERFSAQQFPDLHSELNLSSLELGDSALYFCASSPTHYYGYTFGSGTRLTVV.

The J gene is TRBJ1-1, the V gene TRBV5-6; D unclear. The germline gives CDR1 SGHDT, CDR2 YYEEEE. V gave up 1 base and J gave up 5 bases, with 9 bases separating them. This CDR3 is built from 13 residues. This chain's CDR3 is CASSLQFRTEAFF. DNA for the CDR3: TGTGCCAGCAGCTTGCAGTTTAGGACTGAAGCTTTCTTT.

In its sample, this clone was seen once. The chain couples TRBV19 to TRBJ2-7; TRBD1 is a possible D gene (5 bases). V was clipped by 3 bases and J by 7 bases, with 16 bases between them. CDR1 and CDR2 from the germline V gene are LNHDA and SQIVND (reference sequence). The length of the CDR3 is 14 residues. The DNA for the CDR3 is TGTGCCAGTAGTATGGCGGCAGGGTGGTCGGAGCAGTACTTC. The encoded protein is CASSMAAGWSEQYF.

The V gene is TRBV28, the J gene TRBJ2-1, with no clear D. This CDR3 contains 16 residues. Trimming shortened V by 6 bases and J by 3 bases, and 18 bases separated the two germline ends. Per the germline V gene, CDR1 is MDHEN and CDR2 is SYDVKM. As DNA, the CDR3 is TGTGCCAGCAGCACATCGTCCGGGTCGCTCTACAATGAGCAGTTCTTC. Its protein is CASSTSSGSLYNEQFF.

This chain uses TRBV28 with TRBJ1-2; a weak D match, TRBD1 (5 bases). The CDR3 totals 14 residues. Germline CDR1 reads MDHEN; CDR2 reads SYDVKM. V was shortened by 4 bases and J by 5 bases, with 14 bases between the two germline ends. This CDR3 reads CASSSGTVKYGYTF. The CDR3 coding sequence is TGTGCCAGCAGTTCGGGGACGGTGAAGTATGGCTACACCTTC.

The chain combines TRBV25-1 with TRBJ1-2; D call uncertain. Germline V gives CDR1 MGHDK, CDR2 SYGVNS. V lost 0 bases to trimming and J lost 7 bases, with 3 bases between them. The CDR3 extends over 11 amino acids. This CDR3 reads CASSEYGGYTF. The CDR3 nucleotides read TGTGCCAGCAGTGAATATGGTGGCTACACCTTC.

The rearrangement uses TRBV18 and TRBJ1-5; D possibly corresponds to TRBD1 (5 bases). CDR3 size: 13 residues. Looked up from germline, CDR1 is KGHSH and CDR2 is LQKENI. V lost 3 bases and J lost 5, with 8 bases in between. As DNA, the CDR3 is TGTGCCAGCTCACCGGGGGAAGATCAGCCCCAGCATTTT. Its translation is CASSPGEDQPQHF.

The chain uses TRBV19 and TRBJ1-6, with D possibly matching TRBD1 (6 bases). CDR3 length equals 13 residues. The germline CDR1 and CDR2 sequences are LNHDA and SQIVND (reference sequence). With 5 bases removed from V and 10 bases from J, the gap between germline ends came to 12 bases. The CDR3 sequence: CASSPTGWSPLHF. CDR3 in DNA: TGTGCCAGTAGTCCAACAGGGTGGTCACCCCTCCACTTT.

The chain carries TRBV12-3 or TRBV12-4 and TRBJ1-1, with 8 bases identical to TRBD1. The CDR3 length is 13 residues. The trim removed 6 bases at V and 4 bases at J, leaving 4 bases unmatched. CDR3 bases: TGTGCCAGCAGCCGGGACAGGTCCACTGAAGCTTTCTTT. Translated: CASSRDRSTEAFF.